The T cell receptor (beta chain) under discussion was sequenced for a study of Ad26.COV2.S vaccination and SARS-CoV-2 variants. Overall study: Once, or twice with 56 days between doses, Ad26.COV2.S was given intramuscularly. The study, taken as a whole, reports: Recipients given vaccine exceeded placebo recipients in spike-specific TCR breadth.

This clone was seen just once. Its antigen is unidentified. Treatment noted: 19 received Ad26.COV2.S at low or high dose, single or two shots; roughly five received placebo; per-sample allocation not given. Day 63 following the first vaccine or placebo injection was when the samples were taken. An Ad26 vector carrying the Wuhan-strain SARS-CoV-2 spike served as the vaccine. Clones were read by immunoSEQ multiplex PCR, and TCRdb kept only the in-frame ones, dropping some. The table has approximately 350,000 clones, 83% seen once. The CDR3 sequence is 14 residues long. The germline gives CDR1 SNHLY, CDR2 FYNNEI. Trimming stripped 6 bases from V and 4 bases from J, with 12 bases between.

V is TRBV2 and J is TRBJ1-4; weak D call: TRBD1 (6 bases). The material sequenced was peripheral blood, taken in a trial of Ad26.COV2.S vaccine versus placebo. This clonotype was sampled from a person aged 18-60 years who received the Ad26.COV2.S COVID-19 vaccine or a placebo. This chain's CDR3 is CASRVTGSNEKLFF. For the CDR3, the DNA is TGTGCCAGCAGGGTAACAGGGAGTAATGAAAAACTGTTTTTT. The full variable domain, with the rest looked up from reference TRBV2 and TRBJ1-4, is EPEVTQTPSHQVTQMGQEVILRCVPISNHLYFYWYRQILGQKVEFLVSFYNNEISEKSEIFDDQFSVERPDGSNFTLKIRSTKLEDSAMYFCASRVTGSNEKLFFGSGTQLSVL.